Given below is one T cell receptor beta chain in context. The target antigen is unknown. Additional DNA sequences in this sample encode the identical CDR3. The sample belongs to a study of cytomegalovirus exposure and HLA in healthy donors. In the study overall: Unique TCR beta sequences numbering 120 million or so came from 150 million to 200 million T cells in an earlier analysis. From donors who were HLA-typed, an early data release held about 89 million unique TCRs. Regarding the study as a whole: A later analysis revealed that TCR association rates differed between HLA loci, peaking at DRB1 and bottoming out at HLA-C. Later analysis associated a missense DCLRE1C variant with TCR beta V- and J-gene trimming.

V dropped 5 bases and J dropped 4 bases, with 10 bases sitting between them. This CDR3 is built from 13 residues. Germline CDR1 reads SEHNR; CDR2 reads FQNEAQ (reference sequence). With 60 Vbeta and 13 Jbeta primers, the PCR was carried out. Clones were read by immunoSEQ multiplex PCR, and TCRdb kept only the in-frame ones, dropping some. The sample has about 180,000 clones, about 69% seen once. This sequence originates from a male donor in good health and CMV-seronegative. The V call is TRBV7-9, the J call TRBJ2-3, with D possibly TRBD1 on 5 matching bases. The sample comprised PBMCs. DNA for the CDR3: TGTGCCAGCAGCCTTGGGGCAGCAGATACGCAGTATTTT. Its protein product is CASSLGAADTQYF.